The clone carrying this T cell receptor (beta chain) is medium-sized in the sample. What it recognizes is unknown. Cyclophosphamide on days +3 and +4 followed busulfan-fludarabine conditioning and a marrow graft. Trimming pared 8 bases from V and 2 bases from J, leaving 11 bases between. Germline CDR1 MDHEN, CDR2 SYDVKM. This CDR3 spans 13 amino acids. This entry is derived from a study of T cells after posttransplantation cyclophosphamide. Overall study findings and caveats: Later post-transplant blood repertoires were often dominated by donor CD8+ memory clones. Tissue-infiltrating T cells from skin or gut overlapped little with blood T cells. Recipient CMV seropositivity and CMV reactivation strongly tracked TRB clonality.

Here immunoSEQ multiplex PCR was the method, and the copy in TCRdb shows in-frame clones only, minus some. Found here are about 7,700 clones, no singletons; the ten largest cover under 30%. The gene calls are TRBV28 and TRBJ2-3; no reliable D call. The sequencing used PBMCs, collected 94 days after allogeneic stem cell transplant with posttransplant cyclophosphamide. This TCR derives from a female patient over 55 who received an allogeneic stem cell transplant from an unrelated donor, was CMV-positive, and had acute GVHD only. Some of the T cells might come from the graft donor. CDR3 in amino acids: CASLTVNTDTQYF. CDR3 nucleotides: TGTGCCAGCTTAACGGTGAACACAGATACGCAGTATTTT. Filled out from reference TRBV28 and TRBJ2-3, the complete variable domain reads DVKVTQSSRYLVKRTGEKVFLECVQDMDHENMFWYRQDPGLGLRLIYFSYDVKMKEKGDIPEGYSVSREKKERFSLILESASTNQTSMYLCASLTVNTDTQYFGPGTRLTVL.